This TCR beta chain was sequenced in a study of Ad26.COV2.S vaccination and SARS-CoV-2 variants. As for treatment: some 20 received Ad26.COV2.S at low or high dose, single or two shots; about 5 received placebo; per-sample allocation not given. Samples analyzed were those drawn on day 63 after the first vaccine or placebo injection. TCRdb keeps only in-frame clones here, not all; method: immunoSEQ multiplex PCR. The table lists approximately 240,000 clones, around 89% of them singletons, with around 10% in the top ten. The sequence was collected from a person aged 18-60 years who received the Ad26.COV2.S COVID-19 vaccine or a placebo. The input for sequencing was peripheral blood, taken in a trial of Ad26.COV2.S vaccine versus placebo.

CDR3 DNA sequence: TGTGCCAGCAGTTTCCTGCTAGCGGGGAACCCCTACGAGCAGTACTTC. Its protein product is CASSFLLAGNPYEQYF. The chain employs TRBV28 and TRBJ2-7, with TRBD2 identical over 9 bases. CDR3 length: 16 amino acids. The germline gives CDR1 MDHEN, CDR2 SYDVKM. J lost 2 bases, V lost 3 bases, and 8 bases had no gene match.